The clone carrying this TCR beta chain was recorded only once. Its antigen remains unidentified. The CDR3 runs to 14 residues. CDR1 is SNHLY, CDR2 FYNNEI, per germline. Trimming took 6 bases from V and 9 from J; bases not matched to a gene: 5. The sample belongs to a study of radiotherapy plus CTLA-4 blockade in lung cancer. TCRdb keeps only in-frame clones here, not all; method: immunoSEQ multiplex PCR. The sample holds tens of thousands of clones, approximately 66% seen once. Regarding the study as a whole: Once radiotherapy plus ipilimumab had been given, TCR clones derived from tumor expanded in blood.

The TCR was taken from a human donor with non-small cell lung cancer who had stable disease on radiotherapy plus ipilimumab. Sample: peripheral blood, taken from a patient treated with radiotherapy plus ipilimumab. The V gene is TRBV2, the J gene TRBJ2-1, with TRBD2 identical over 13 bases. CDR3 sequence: CASSRLAGGGEQFF. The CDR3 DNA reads TGTGCCAGCAGCAGACTAGCGGGAGGAGGTGAGCAGTTCTTC. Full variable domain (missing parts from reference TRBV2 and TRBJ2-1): EPEVTQTPSHQVTQMGQEVILRCVPISNHLYFYWYRQILGQKVEFLVSFYNNEISEKSEIFDDQFSVERPDGSNFTLKIRSTKLEDSAMYFCASSRLAGGGEQFFGPGTRLTVL.